This record concerns one TCR beta chain sequence. What antigen it recognizes has not been identified. No base quality information exists; no much larger clone differs at one position. Receptor amplification or capture employed the immunoSEQ multiplex PCR assay. The multiplex PCR relied on a mix of 60 forward primers for TCR Vbeta segments and 13 reverse primers for TCR Jbeta segments. The CDR3 region of rearranged TCR beta genes was amplified from genomic DNA with a multiplex PCR assay. The Illumina HiSeq System was used to sequence the amplified TCR beta libraries as 87-base-pair reads. Per the source publication's procedure: Across the 700 or so repertoires, a later analysis counted 75 million to 90 million unique TCR beta chains, around 11 million of which were shared by at least two donors. A nearest-neighbor algorithm error-corrected the raw reads and collapsed the reads into unique sequences, merging closely related sequences to remove PCR and sequencing errors. To assign V, D and J gene segments, CDR3 sequences were aligned to IMGT reference sequences. For a sequence to be retained, a match of at least six nucleotides to both a V gene segment and a J gene segment was required. Rearrangements were called productive when the CDR3 lacked stop codons and stayed in frame with V and J; all others were non-productive. CDR3 was defined according to IMGT convention as the region running from the second conserved V-encoded cysteine to the conserved J-encoded phenylalanine. The earlier analysis of about 560 of the donors excluded any sequence lacking an unambiguous match to a single V gene segment. An earlier analysis of approximately 590 of the donors called V segments functional above 56.7% productive rearrangements and segregating when the between-donor standard deviation exceeded 5%. A statistical classification framework was developed to diagnose cytomegalovirus status using the catalog of TCR beta chain sequences. V and J gene assignment, in a later analysis, came from comparing TCR nucleotide sequences with IMGT/GENE-DB human TR gene sequences. Using the TCRdist pipeline, a later analysis assigned CDR3 sequences along with most-parsimonious VDJ recombination scenarios. In a later analysis, each TCR beta chain was defined by its CDR3 amino acid sequence together with its V-gene family, and reads without a unique V-gene family were excluded. A later analysis removed several hundred highly shared, low-generation-probability nucleotide sequences to deal with suspected cross-contamination and a sequencing artifact. A later analysis calculated a clonal expansion index for each public chain from normalized within-repertoire ranks of inferred template counts. In a later analysis, generation probabilities were computed with a VDJ recombination model fitted to out-of-frame rearrangements, and the resulting probabilities were checked against IGoR. Hypergeometric tests were used in a later analysis to score TCR-TCR, TCR-HLA and TCR-CMV co-occurrence, with a repertoire-size bias correction applied to the TCR pairs. To estimate false discovery rates, a later analysis permuted the HLA or CMV assignments 20 times. A later analysis grouped co-occurring TCRs with DBSCAN, adding TCRdist sequence similarity when clustering within HLA-allele-positive subsets. Repertoires with fewer than 30,000 or more than 120,000 public chains, plus five repertoires with anomalous nucleotide sharing, were excluded from co-occurrence clustering. This is the immuneACCESS table as TCRdb keeps it, with only in-frame sequences that have V and J called. A part of the clones is gone; compared with another copy, unresolved V genes explain less than half, and the rest is unexplained. V and J calls and clone size are those listed in that table; D and trimming were worked out from the DNA. The sample includes more than 250,000 clones, with roughly 89% observed a single time. The ten top clones hold roughly 2.3% of the sample.

The data are from a study of cytomegalovirus exposure and HLA in healthy donors (dated by TCRdb to the late 2010s). With regard to the full study: An earlier analysis of several hundred of the donors reported about 250 Gb of sequence data and more than 90 million unique TCR beta sequences from about 179 million T cells. Around 320 gigabases of sequencing data and tens of millions of unique TCR sequences were included in an early release covering under 650 HLA-typed donors. Among the approximately 400 genotyped donors, approximately 77% belonged to the genetic ancestry cluster associated with self-reported Caucasian donors. The study aimed to test whether signatures of past pathogen exposure could be identified by cataloging public T cell receptors. Using immunosequencing, the study profiled T cell repertoires from about 610 subjects and related those repertoires to cytomegalovirus serostatus. Along with the approximately 700-subject first cohort, a separate validation cohort of over a hundred different subjects was used. High-throughput TCR immunosequencing, statistical association of individual TCRs with disease status, and machine learning were combined to predict cytomegalovirus infection status. In a later analysis, previously published TCR beta repertoires from several hundred donors were re-analyzed and high-resolution HLA genotyping was added so that TCR occurrence patterns could be studied. The later analysis used no new phenotypic data to find candidate immune exposures, relying instead on TCR beta sequences and their occurrence across donors. An earlier analysis of fewer than 750 of the donors used high-throughput TCR beta sequencing to judge whether each TCR beta V gene segment behaved as functional or pseudogenic. Alongside the repertoire data, information on donor age, sex, ethnicity and CMV serostatus was compiled. A later genetic analysis took genome-wide SNP genotypes for 398 of the 666 donors and used that subset as a discovery cohort. Every discovery cohort repertoire had been produced on one sequencing platform. HLA typing covered class I and class II loci at four-digit resolution. Typing coverage varied by locus: roughly 620-640 donors for A, B, C, DRB1 and DQB1; more than 500 for DQA1; 606 for DPA1; around 450 for DPB1. Several DR-DQ haplotypes were handled as single units for association and clustering because linkage in the cohort was strong. Among 398 genotyped donors of the cohort, an average of around 240,000 unique TCR beta nucleotide sequences were sequenced per donor, approximately 20% of them non-productive. General findings and caveats noted by the study authors: In a later genetic analysis, fewer N-insertions in productive TCRs were reported among donors in an Asian-associated ancestry cluster than the roughly 700-donor mean. According to the authors, the approach could potentially be generalized to other disease states and immunological phenotypes. In a later analysis, HLA-associated TCR beta chains were found to be more clonally expanded and to have lower generation probabilities than equally common non-associated chains. A further reported finding was that TCR beta sequences accurately predicted the HLA-A and HLA-B alleles for most subjects in the first cohort. In an earlier analysis of about 550 of the donors, most TCR beta V segments were observed in productive rearrangements about 87% or about 30% of the time, broadly matching IMGT annotations. A few of the identified cytomegalovirus-associated TCR beta chains were confirmed in vitro to be specific for cytomegalovirus antigens. A later analysis associated some 17,000 TCR beta sequences with specific HLA alleles at a false discovery rate of 0.05. CMV serostatus was the only immune exposure information available for the cohort. Correlated functional status among segregating V segments might be attributable to linkage disequilibrium, but an unknown experimental factor could not be ruled out. Only TCR beta chains were sequenced in this cohort, and the absence of alpha or paired-chain data limited detectable features. Most CMV-associated TCR beta chains appeared to be HLA-restricted in a later analysis, and the HLA associations seemed to be driven largely by CMV exposure. The 87-base-pair reads could not distinguish some IMGT-functional V segments, including TRBV6-2 and TRBV6-3, so those segments were excluded. The presence/absence analyses assumed that sequencing depth was roughly uniform across donors, and that assumption may not be true. In the study, some 180 TCR beta chains were listed as associated with cytomegalovirus. Because some donors lacked HLA typing at each locus, the association tests relied only on the typed subset. In a later genetic analysis, a missense DCLRE1C variant was associated with V-gene and J-gene trimming of TCR beta chains, and the association was replicated in an independent cohort. A cluster of highly shared sequence variants was judged likely to be a technical artifact of the sequencing pipeline. Across donors, most TCR sequences were observed very rarely, whereas some public TCRs were present in many individuals. According to a later analysis, parvovirus B19, influenza, CMV and Epstein-Barr virus appeared linked to several top co-occurrence clusters. In a later analysis, the rate of TCR association differed among HLA loci, with DRB1 alleles having the most associated TCRs and HLA-C alleles having the fewest. Strong co-occurrence of HLA alleles, especially DR and DQ, made assigning TCR associations to individual alleles difficult. The classifier was reported to diagnose cytomegalovirus status with high specificity and sensitivity in both the original cohort and the validation cohort. Because counts were too low, some 16 rarely observed V segments, including chromosome 9 orphons, were excluded from the earlier analysis of 500 to 700 of the donors.

Here V drops 5 bases and J drops 2 bases, and the junction holds 15 bases not matched to any gene. The CDR1 and CDR2 encoded by the germline V gene (reference sequence) are SEHNR and FQNEAQ. The cysteine opens and the phenylalanine closes a CDR3 of 17 amino acids. Solely the CDR3 DNA is kept, with 51 bases framed from the first base. The cohort was made up of 650 to 700 healthy bone marrow donors. At the time of sampling, every cohort member was nominally healthy, though immune exposures that went unrecorded were likely present. The donor tested CMV seronegative, placing the donor among the 352 seronegative members of the cohort. Each donor provided a peripheral blood sample, and peripheral blood mononuclear cells were used for TCR beta sequencing. Genomic DNA extraction from the blood cell samples was performed with the Qiagen DNeasy Blood Extraction Kit.

This chain is built from TRBV7-9 and TRBJ2-7; 7 bases in the middle match TRBD1. The sequence derives from a woman aged 18-29 years in good health and CMV-seronegative. Sequencing used PBMCs. The bases are TGTGCCAGCAGCCTATGGGTAACACAGGGGAGCCCCTACGAGCAGTACTTC. Its protein reads: CASSLWVTQGSPYEQYF. With all but the CDR3 taken from the reference TRBV7-9 and TRBJ2-7 genes, the full variable domain is: DTGVSQNPRHKITKRGQNVTFRCDPISEHNRLYWYRQTLGQGPEFLTYFQNEAQLEKSRLLSDRFSAERPKGSFSTLEIQRTEQGDSAMYLCASSLWVTQGSPYEQYFGPGTRLTVT.